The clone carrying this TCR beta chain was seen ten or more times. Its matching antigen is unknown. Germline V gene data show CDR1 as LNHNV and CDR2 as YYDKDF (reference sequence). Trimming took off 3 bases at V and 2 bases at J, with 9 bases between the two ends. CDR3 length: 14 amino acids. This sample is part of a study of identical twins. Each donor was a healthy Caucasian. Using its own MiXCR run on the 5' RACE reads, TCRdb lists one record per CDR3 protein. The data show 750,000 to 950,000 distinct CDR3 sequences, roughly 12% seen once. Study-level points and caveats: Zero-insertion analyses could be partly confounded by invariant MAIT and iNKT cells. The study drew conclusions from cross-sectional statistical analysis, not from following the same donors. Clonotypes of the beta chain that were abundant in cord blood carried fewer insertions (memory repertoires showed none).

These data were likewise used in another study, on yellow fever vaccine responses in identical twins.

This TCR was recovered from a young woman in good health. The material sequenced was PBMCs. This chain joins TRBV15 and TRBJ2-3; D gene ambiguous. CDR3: CATSRAMATDTQYF. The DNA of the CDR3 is TGTGCCACCAGCAGGGCCATGGCCACAGATACGCAGTATTTT.